The 13 T cell receptor beta chains reported below all come from one sample, sequenced in a study of blood T cell repertoires in COVID-19. The table came from immunoSEQ multiplex PCR; TCRdb's copy has only in-frame clones and leaves some out. The sample records under 150,000 clones, 65% to 80% being singletons. Sequencing was performed on peripheral blood. These receptors came from a man between 60 and 70 years old with acute or convalescent COVID-19.

This chain links TRBV19 with TRBJ1-5; 7 nucleotides match TRBD1. This CDR3 comprises 18 residues. V trimming: 5 bases; J trimming: 0 bases; junction bases outside the gene matches: 13. Germline CDR1 LNHDA, CDR2 SQIVND (reference sequence). For the CDR3, the DNA is TGTGCCAGTAGTTCTCTGGGACAGCGCCGATATAGCAATCAGCCCCAGCATTTT. It encodes CASSSLGQRRYSNQPQHF.

This chain uses TRBV21-1 with TRBJ2-7; the table gives TRBD1 as D, unverified against the DNA. TRBV21-1 is reported as a pseudogene. The CDR3 is 17 residues long. CDR3 DNA: TGTGCCGGGTACAGGGGGCCCTCGGGCCCCATGAGCTACGAGCAGTACTTC. Translation: CAGYRGPSGPMSYEQYF.

This chain connects TRBV15 to TRBJ1-1, with D perhaps TRBD1 (5 bases). Trimming pared 8 bases from V and 4 bases from J, leaving 11 bases between. Germline V CDR1 and CDR2: LNHNV, YYDKDF (reference sequence). The CDR3 consists of 12 residues. The CDR3: CATAMGLTEAFF. The DNA of the CDR3 is TGTGCCACCGCCATGGGGCTCACTGAAGCTTTCTTT.

V and J are TRBV24-1 and TRBJ2-5; D ambiguous. CDR3 size: 13 residues. Trimming pared 5 bases from V and 2 bases from J, leaving 8 bases between. Germline V lookup: CDR1 KGHDR, CDR2 SFDVKD. The CDR3 DNA reads TGTGCCACCAGTGGAAGAGATCAAGAGACCCAGTACTTC. Amino acids: CATSGRDQETQYF.

The rearrangement links TRBV28 to TRBJ1-6, with TRBD1 matching over 7 bases. J lost 7 bases, V lost 6 bases, and 3 bases had no gene match. CDR3 length equals 13 residues. The germline CDR1 and CDR2 sequences are MDHEN and SYDVKM. CDR3 region: CASRRDSNSPLHF. The CDR3 DNA reads as TGTGCCAGCAGGCGGGACAGCAATTCACCCCTCCACTTT.

The chain couples TRBV4-1 to TRBJ2-2, with TRBD2 matching over 10 bases. Germline CDR1 and CDR2: MGHRA and YSYEKL. The ends lost 2 bases at V and 7 bases at J; junction bases unmatched: 7. The CDR3 is 16 amino acids. CDR3 bases: TGCGCCAGCAGCCAATCTAGCGGGAGTTTTGGCGGGGAGCTGTTTTTT. Protein product: CASSQSSGSFGGELFF.

J is TRBJ1-2 and V is TRBV5-4; 7 bases align to TRBD1. Germline V gives CDR1 SGHNT, CDR2 YYREEE (reference sequence). V lost 4 bases to trimming and J lost 6 bases; unmatched junction nucleotides: 15. CDR3 size: 16 residues. The CDR3 bases are TGTGCCAGCAGCCGTGGCACGGGACAGCAAAACAATGGCTACACCTTC. Translated, it gives CASSRGTGQQNNGYTF.

V usage is TRBV9 and J usage is TRBJ2-2, with 12 bases lining up with TRBD1. The CDR3 is 17 residues long. Per the germline V gene, CDR1 is SGDLS and CDR2 is YYNGEE. The ends lost 4 bases at V and 6 bases at J; junction bases unmatched: 10. CDR3 DNA: TGTGCCAGCAGCCTGGCCCCGGGACAGGGGGCCCCCGGGGAGCTGTTTTTT. Translated: CASSLAPGQGAPGELFF.

This clone was recorded once. The chain uses TRBV7-2 and TRBJ2-1, with D maybe TRBD1 (6 bases). The CDR3 extends over 15 amino acids. The V end lost 6 bases, the J end lost 5 bases, and 17 bases lay between the germline ends. Germline V CDR1 and CDR2: SGHTA, FQGNSA. The CDR3 nucleotides are TGTGCCAGCAGGCTTAGTAACAGGGTTCACAATGAGCAGTTCTTC. Protein sequence: CASRLSNRVHNEQFF.

This clone has just one count. V is TRBV19 and J is TRBJ2-2; 11 bases line up with TRBD2. The V segment lost 7 bases and the J segment 6 bases; nucleotides outside the gene matches: 10. The length of the CDR3 is 16 residues. The germline V gene encodes CDR1 LNHDA and CDR2 SQIVND (reference sequence). CDR3 protein: CASKVSSGRLSGELFF. DNA of the CDR3: TGTGCCAGTAAGGTCTCTAGCGGGAGGTTATCCGGGGAGCTGTTTTTT.

The rearrangement joins TRBV4-3 to TRBJ2-1; tentative D call: TRBD2 (6 bases). V was shortened by 1 base and J by 10 bases, with 17 bases between the two germline ends. CDR1 is LGHNA, CDR2 YSLEER, per germline. This CDR3 is 15 amino acids long. CDR3 residues: CASSQGDWWTWEQFF. In DNA, the CDR3 is TGCGCCAGCAGCCAAGGGGACTGGTGGACTTGGGAGCAGTTCTTC.

This chain links TRBV5-1 with TRBJ2-1; possibly TRBD1 for D (5 bases). Germline CDR1 SGHRS, CDR2 YFSETQ. V lost 4 bases and J lost 9, with 14 bases in between. The CDR3 loop spans 13 amino acids. CDR3 sequence (DNA): TGCGCCAGCAGCCCCAGCGTAAGGGGTGAGCAGTTCTTC. Protein sequence: CASSPSVRGEQFF. The complete variable domain, with remaining parts taken from reference TRBV5-1 and TRBJ2-1, reads KAGVTQTPRYLIKTRGQQVTLSCSPISGHRSVSWYQQTPGQGLQFLFEYFSETQRNKGNFPGRFSGRQFSNSRSEMNVSTLELGDSALYLCASSPSVRGEQFFGPGTRLTVL.

V and J are TRBV24-1 and TRBJ2-2, with D possibly matching TRBD2 (6 bases). Per the germline V gene, CDR1 is KGHDR and CDR2 is SFDVKD. The V gene lost 5 bases and the J gene lost 6 bases, with 15 bases spanning the gap. This CDR3 is built from 15 residues. The chain's CDR3 is CATSADGTQSGELFF. The CDR3 region has the DNA TGTGCCACCAGTGCCGACGGGACTCAGTCCGGGGAGCTGTTTTTT.